Following are 7 T cell receptor beta chains from one sample sequenced in a study of blood T cell repertoires in COVID-19. TCRdb's copy holds only in-frame clones and misses some; the assay was immunoSEQ multiplex PCR. Among fewer than 250,000 clones listed, almost 90% were seen once. Sequences were obtained from peripheral blood. The receptors were sampled from a woman aged 60-75 years with acute or convalescent COVID-19.

In its sample, this clone was seen once. The J gene is TRBJ2-3, the V gene TRBV19; TRBD1 matches 8 bases. Germline V lookup: CDR1 LNHDA, CDR2 SQIVND (reference sequence). J was trimmed by 2 bases and V by 5 bases; bases with no gene match: 6. CDR3 length equals 15 residues. CDR3 sequence reads: CASSPWTGITDTQYF. The CDR3 coding sequence is TGTGCCAGTAGTCCCTGGACAGGGATCACAGATACGCAGTATTTT.

A single count supports this clone. The gene calls are TRBV27 and TRBJ1-3; maybe TRBD1 (5 bases). CDR1 is MNHEY and CDR2 is SMNVEV in the germline V gene (reference sequence). This CDR3 has 17 residues. The germline V and J ends were trimmed by 6 bases and 0 bases, with 18 bases remaining between them. CDR3 DNA sequence: TGTGCCAGCAGGGGGGGGACGGGAGGATACTCTGGAAACACCATATATTTT. Its protein is CASRGGTGGYSGNTIYF.

This chain connects TRBV4-1 to TRBJ1-6; 8 bases map to TRBD1. This CDR3 has 13 residues. V shed 3 bases and J 13 bases; nucleotides not matched to a gene: 5. Germline V lookup: CDR1 MGHRA, CDR2 YSYEKL. CDR3: CASSQTGVGPLHF. CDR3 DNA sequence: TGCGCCAGCAGCCAGACAGGGGTAGGGCCCCTCCACTTT.

In regard to this clone: Different DNA sequences within this sample yield the same CDR3. The rearrangement uses TRBV18 and TRBJ1-1; 7 bases are shared with TRBD1. Germline-derived CDR1 and CDR2 are KGHSH and LQKENI. Losses at the gene ends were 1 base for V and 3 bases for J; bases not matched to a gene: 2. CDR3 length equals 14 residues. In nucleotides, the CDR3 is TGTGCCAGCTCACCACTCCAGGGGGACACTGAAGCTTTCTTT. It specifies CASSPLQGDTEAFF. The full variable domain, with the rest looked up from reference TRBV18 and TRBJ1-1, is NAGVMQNPRHLVRRRGQEARLRCSPMKGHSHVYWYRQLPEEGLKFMVYLQKENIIDESGMPKERFSAEFPKEGPSILRIQQVVRGDSAAYFCASSPLQGDTEAFFGQGTRLTVV.

V usage is TRBV19 and J usage is TRBJ1-3, with a weak D call TRBD1 (5 bases). This CDR3 has 13 amino acids. Trimming stripped 7 bases from V and 2 bases from J, with 9 bases between. Germline V gene lookup returns CDR1 LNHDA and CDR2 SQIVND (reference sequence). As DNA, the CDR3 is TGTGCCAGTAACGCAGGGCCTGGAAACACCATATATTTT. Amino acids: CASNAGPGNTIYF.

The chain employs TRBV9 and TRBJ2-7; TRBD2 is a possible D gene (6 bases). V was trimmed by 4 bases and J by 6 bases, leaving 17 bases between them. Germline V gives CDR1 SGDLS, CDR2 YYNGEE. This CDR3 contains 14 residues. The CDR3 region is CASSYRRDSGEQYF. The CDR3 DNA is TGTGCCAGCAGCTATAGGAGGGATTCGGGCGAGCAGTACTTC.

The genes are TRBV12-5 and TRBJ1-3; D is unclear. Germline V gene sequence: CDR1 LGHNT, CDR2 FRNRAP. The V gene lost 2 bases and the J gene lost 4 bases, with 12 bases spanning the gap. This CDR3 has 15 residues. The CDR3 sequence: CASGLWGGSGNTIYF. The DNA for the CDR3 is TGTGCTAGTGGTTTGTGGGGAGGGTCAGGAAACACCATATATTTT.